The source of this TCR beta chain is a study of Graves' ophthalmopathy and Graves' hyperthyroidism. Study conclusions and caveats: Using a 13-signature model, the authors split ophthalmopathy from stable hyperthyroidism, with around 89% sensitivity and approximately 80% specificity.

Pregnancy or lactation, uncontrolled infections and other autoimmune diseases were grounds for excluding patients. This clonotype was picked up many times. Antigen unknown. RNA transcripts were the template, and TCR beta CDR3 regions were amplified from them. RT-PCR with HTBI primers came first, then second-round multiplex PCR. TCRdb ran MiXCR on the multiplex PCR reads and lists one entry per CDR3 protein. The table has 650,000 to 900,000 distinct CDR3 sequences, about 44% seen once. The CDR3 sequence is 13 residues long. Germline V gene data show CDR1 as MNHEY and CDR2 as SVGAGI. Unmatched junction bases numbered 8, after V lost 6 bases and J lost 7 bases.

Source material: peripheral blood. The chain joins TRBV6-5 to TRBJ1-1, with 7 bases that match TRBD1. The sequence came from an adult man with Graves' ophthalmopathy. Here the CDR3 reads CASSDPTGHEAFF. DNA of the CDR3: TGTGCCAGCAGCGACCCGACAGGGCATGAAGCTTTCTTT.